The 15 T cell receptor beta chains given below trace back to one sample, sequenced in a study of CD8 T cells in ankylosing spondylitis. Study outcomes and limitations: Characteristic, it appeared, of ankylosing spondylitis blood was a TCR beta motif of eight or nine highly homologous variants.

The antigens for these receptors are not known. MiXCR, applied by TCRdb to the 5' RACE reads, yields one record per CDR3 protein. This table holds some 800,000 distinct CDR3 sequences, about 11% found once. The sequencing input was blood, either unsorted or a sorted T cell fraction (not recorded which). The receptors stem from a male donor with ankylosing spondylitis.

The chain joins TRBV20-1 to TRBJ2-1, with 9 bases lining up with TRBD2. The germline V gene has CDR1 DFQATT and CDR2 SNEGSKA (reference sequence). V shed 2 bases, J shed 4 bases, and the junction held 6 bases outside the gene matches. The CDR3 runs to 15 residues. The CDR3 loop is CSARPLAGNYNEQFF. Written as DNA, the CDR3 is TGCAGTGCTAGACCCCTAGCGGGGAATTACAATGAGCAGTTCTTC.

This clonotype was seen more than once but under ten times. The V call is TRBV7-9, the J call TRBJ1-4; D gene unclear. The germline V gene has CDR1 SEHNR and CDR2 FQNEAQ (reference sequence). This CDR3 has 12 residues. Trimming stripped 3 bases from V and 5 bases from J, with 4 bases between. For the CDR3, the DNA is TGTGCCAGCAGCTTTAGCAATGAAAAACTGTTTTTT. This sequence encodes CASSFSNEKLFF.

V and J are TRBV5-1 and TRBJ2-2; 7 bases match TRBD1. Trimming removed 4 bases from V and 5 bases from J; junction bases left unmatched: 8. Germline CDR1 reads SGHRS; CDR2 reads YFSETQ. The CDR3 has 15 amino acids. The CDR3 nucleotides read TGCGCCAGCAGCCCACGACAGGGTACGACCGGGGAGCTGTTTTTT. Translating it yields CASSPRQGTTGELFF.

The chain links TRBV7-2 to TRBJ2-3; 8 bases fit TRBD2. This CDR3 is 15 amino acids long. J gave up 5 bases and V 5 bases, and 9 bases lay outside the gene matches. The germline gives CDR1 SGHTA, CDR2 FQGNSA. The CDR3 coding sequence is TGTGCCAGCAGCCTCACGGGACTAGGGGGAGATACGCAGTATTTT. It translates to CASSLTGLGGDTQYF.

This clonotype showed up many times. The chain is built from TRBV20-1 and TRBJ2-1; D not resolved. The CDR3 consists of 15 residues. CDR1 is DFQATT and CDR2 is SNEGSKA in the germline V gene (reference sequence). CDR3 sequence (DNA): TGCAGCATTACCCGCGGAGCCCTCTCCTACAATGAGCAGTTCTTC. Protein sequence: CSITRGALSYNEQFF.

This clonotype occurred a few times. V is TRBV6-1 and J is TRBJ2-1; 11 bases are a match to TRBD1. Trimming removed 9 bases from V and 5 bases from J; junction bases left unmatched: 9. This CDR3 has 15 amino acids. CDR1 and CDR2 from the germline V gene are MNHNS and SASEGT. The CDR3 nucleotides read TGTGCCAGGCCGTTGGAGGGACAGGGGGACAATGAGCAGTTCTTC. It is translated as CARPLEGQGDNEQFF.

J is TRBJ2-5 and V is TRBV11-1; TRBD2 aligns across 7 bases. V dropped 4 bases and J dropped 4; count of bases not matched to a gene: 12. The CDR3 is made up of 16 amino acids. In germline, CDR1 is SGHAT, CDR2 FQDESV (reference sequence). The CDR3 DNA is TGTGCCAGCAGCTCGATCCCCACTAGCGTTACAGAGACCCAGTACTTC. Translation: CASSSIPTSVTETQYF. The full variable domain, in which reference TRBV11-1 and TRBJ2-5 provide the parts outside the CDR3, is EAEVAQSPRYKITEKSQAVAFWCDPISGHATLYWYRQILGQGPELLVQFQDESVVDDSQLPKDRFSAERLKGVDSTLKIQPAELGDSAMYLCASSSIPTSVTETQYFGPGTRLLVL.

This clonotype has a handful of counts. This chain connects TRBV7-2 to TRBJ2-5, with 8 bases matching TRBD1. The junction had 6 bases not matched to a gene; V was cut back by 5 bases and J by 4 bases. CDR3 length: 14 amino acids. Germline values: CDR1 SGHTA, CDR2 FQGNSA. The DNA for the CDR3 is TGTGCCAGCAGCCCAATTACAGGGGGAGAGACCCAGTACTTC. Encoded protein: CASSPITGGETQYF.

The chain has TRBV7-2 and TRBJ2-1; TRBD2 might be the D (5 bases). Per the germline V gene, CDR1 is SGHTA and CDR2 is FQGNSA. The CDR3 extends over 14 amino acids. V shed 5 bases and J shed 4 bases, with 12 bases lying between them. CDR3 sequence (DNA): TGTGCCAGCAGCGCAGAGGGAAATTACAATGAGCAGTTCTTC. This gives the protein CASSAEGNYNEQFF.

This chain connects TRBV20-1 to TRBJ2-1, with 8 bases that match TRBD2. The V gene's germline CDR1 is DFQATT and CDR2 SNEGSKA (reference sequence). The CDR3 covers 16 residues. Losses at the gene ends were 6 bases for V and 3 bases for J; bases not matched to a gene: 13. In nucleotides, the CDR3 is TGCAGTGCACTGACCCGAGCGGGAGTTGTCTACAATGAGCAGTTCTTC. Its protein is CSALTRAGVVYNEQFF.

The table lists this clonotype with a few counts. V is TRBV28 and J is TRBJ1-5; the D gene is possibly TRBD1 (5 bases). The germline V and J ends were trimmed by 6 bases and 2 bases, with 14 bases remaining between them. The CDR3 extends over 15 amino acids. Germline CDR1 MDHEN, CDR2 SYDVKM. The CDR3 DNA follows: TGTGCCAGCAGACCTCCCTCGGGGGGCAATCAGCCCCAGCATTTT. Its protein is CASRPPSGGNQPQHF.

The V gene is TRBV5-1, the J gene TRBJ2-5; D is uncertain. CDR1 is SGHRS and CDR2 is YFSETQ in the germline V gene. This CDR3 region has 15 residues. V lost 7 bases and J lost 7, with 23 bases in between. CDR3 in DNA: TGCGCCAGCGTGGGCGCAGGTACCCCAAGACGGACCCAGTACTTC. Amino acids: CASVGAGTPRRTQYF. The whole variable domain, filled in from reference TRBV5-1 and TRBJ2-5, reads KAGVTQTPRYLIKTRGQQVTLSCSPISGHRSVSWYQQTPGQGLQFLFEYFSETQRNKGNFPGRFSGRQFSNSRSEMNVSTLELGDSALYLCASVGAGTPRRTQYFGPGTRLLVL.

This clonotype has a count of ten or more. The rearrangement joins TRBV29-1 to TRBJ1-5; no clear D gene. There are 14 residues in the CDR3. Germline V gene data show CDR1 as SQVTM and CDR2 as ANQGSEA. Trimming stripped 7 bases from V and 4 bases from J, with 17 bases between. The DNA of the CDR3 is TGCAGCGCACGGCTTGACGGAGGAAATCAGCCCCAGCATTTT. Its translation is CSARLDGGNQPQHF. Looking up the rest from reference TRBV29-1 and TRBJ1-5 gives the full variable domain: SAVISQKPSRDICQRGTSLTIQCQVDSQVTMMFWYRQQPGQSLTLIATANQGSEATYESGFVIDKFPISRPNLTFSTLTVSNMSPEDSSIYLCSARLDGGNQPQHFGDGTRLSIL.

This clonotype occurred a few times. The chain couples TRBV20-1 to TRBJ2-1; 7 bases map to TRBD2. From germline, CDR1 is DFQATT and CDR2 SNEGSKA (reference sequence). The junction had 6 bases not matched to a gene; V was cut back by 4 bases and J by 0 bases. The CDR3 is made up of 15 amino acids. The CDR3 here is CSAKTSWGSYNEQFF. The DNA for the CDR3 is TGCAGTGCTAAGACTAGCTGGGGCTCCTACAATGAGCAGTTCTTC.

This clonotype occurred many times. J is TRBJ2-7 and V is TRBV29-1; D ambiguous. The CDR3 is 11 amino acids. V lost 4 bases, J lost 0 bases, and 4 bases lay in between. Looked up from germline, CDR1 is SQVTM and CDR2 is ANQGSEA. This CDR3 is CSVGGSYEQYF. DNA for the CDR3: TGCAGCGTTGGCGGCTCCTACGAGCAGTACTTC.